The 4 T cell receptor beta chains below all came from one sample that was sequenced in a study of shared clonotypes between healthy human individuals. The assay was immunoSEQ multiplex PCR, and TCRdb's table has in-frame clones only and misses some. The sample yields roughly 2,300,000 clones, about nine tenths seen once. Input material: naive CD4+ T cells from PBMCs. Subset here: CD45RA+ positively selected. Receptors originate from a man between 18 and 35 years old in good health. Some clones in this sample may be carry-over from other donors' samples.

This chain links TRBV5-4 with TRBJ2-7, with D tentatively TRBD2 (5 bases). This CDR3 has 13 residues. CDR1 is SGHNT, CDR2 YYREEE, per germline (reference sequence). Trimming took off 7 bases at V and 1 base at J, with 12 bases between the two ends. The CDR3 DNA follows: TGTGCCAGCTCCCGGGCGGGTTCCTACGAGCAGTACTTC. Protein sequence: CASSRAGSYEQYF.

The V call is TRBV7-2, the J call TRBJ1-1; 10 bases line up with TRBD1. This CDR3 region has 14 residues. V lost 6 bases to trimming and J lost 5 bases; unmatched junction nucleotides: 6. The V gene's germline CDR1 is SGHTA and CDR2 FQGNSA. CDR3 in amino acids: CASRRDRGTTEAFF. The CDR3 DNA sequence: TGTGCCAGCAGACGGGACAGGGGCACTACTGAAGCTTTCTTT.

V usage is TRBV6-5 and J usage is TRBJ2-1, with 7 bases aligning to TRBD1. Germline V gene sequence: CDR1 MNHEY, CDR2 SVGAGI. The CDR3 contains 15 residues. J lost 6 bases, V lost 2 bases, and 7 bases had no gene match. CDR3 DNA: TGTGCCAGCAGTTACAGTACAGGGGATATCAATGAGCAGTTCTTC. It codes for CASSYSTGDINEQFF.

The chain joins TRBV30 to TRBJ2-5; a weak D match, TRBD1 (6 bases). The J call may be in error: the DNA end matches TRBJ2-7 better. This CDR3 contains 13 residues. CDR1 GTSNPN and CDR2 SVGIG come from the germline V gene (reference sequence). This CDR3 is CAWRRTGTYEQYF. CDR3 nucleotides: TGTGCCTGGAGGAGAACAGGGACCTACGAGCAGTACTTC.